This T cell receptor beta chain was sequenced in a study of CD8+CD57+ T cells in acquired aplastic anemia. Profiling that covered TCR beta VDJ and CDR3 relied on genomic DNA as its template. MiXCR, applied by TCRdb to the reads, yields one record per CDR3 protein. The sample holds about 270,000 distinct CDR3 sequences, approximately 57% seen once. The CDR3 extends over 12 amino acids. The germline V and J ends were trimmed by 2 bases and 5 bases, with 10 bases remaining between them. CDR1 and CDR2 (germline): SQVTM, ANQGSEA. Sequencing was carried out using sorted CD4+, CD8+, or CD8+CD57+ T cells (not recorded which) from PBMCs. This chain connects TRBV29-1 to TRBJ2-7; tentatively, D is TRBD2 (7 bases). The source of this sequence is a human donor with severe aplastic anemia or a healthy control (not recorded which). CDR3: CSVERGANEQYF. In DNA, the CDR3 is TGCAGCGTTGAACGGGGGGCGAACGAGCAGTACTTC.